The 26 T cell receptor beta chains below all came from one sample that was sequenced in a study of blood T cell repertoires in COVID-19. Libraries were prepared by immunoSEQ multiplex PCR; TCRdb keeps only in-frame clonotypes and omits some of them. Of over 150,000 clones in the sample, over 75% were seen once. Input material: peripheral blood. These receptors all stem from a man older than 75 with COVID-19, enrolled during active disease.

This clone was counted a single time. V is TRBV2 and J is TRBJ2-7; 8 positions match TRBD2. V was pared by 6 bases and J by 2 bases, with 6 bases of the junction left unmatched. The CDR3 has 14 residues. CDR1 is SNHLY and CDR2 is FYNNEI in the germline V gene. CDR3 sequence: CASRGGRGAYEQYF. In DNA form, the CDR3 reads TGTGCCAGCAGGGGAGGGCGGGGGGCCTACGAGCAGTACTTC. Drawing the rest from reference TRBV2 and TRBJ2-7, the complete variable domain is EPEVTQTPSHQVTQMGQEVILRCVPISNHLYFYWYRQILGQKVEFLVSFYNNEISEKSEIFDDQFSVERPDGSNFTLKIRSTKLEDSAMYFCASRGGRGAYEQYFGPGTRLTVT.

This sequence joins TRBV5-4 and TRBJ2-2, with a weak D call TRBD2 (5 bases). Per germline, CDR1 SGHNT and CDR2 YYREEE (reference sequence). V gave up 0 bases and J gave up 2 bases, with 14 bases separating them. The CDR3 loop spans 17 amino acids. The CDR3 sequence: CASSLGLPRGNTGELFF. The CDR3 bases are TGTGCCAGCAGCTTGGGTCTCCCTCGGGGAAACACCGGGGAGCTGTTTTTT.

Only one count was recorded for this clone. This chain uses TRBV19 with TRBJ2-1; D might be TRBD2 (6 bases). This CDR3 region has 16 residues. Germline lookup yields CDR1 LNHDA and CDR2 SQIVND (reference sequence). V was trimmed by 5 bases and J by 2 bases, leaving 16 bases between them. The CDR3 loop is CASSSRLGGPYNEQFF. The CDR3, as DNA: TGTGCCAGTAGTTCCAGACTCGGGGGTCCCTACAATGAGCAGTTCTTC.

CDR3 in amino acids: CASSGSRDRYQETQYF. CDR3 nucleotides: TGTGCCAGCAGCGGATCCCGGGACAGGTACCAAGAGACCCAGTACTTC. The chain combines TRBV7-9 with TRBJ2-5, with 8 bases matching TRBD1. The CDR3 runs to 16 residues. The germline gives CDR1 SEHNR, CDR2 FQNEAQ (reference sequence). The trim removed 5 bases at V and 0 bases at J, leaving 8 bases unmatched.

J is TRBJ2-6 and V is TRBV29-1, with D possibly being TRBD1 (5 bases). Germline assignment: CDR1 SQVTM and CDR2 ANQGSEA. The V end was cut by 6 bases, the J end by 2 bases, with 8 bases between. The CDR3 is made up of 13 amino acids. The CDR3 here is CSVAGTGANVLTF. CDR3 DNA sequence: TGCAGCGTCGCAGGGACTGGGGCCAACGTCCTGACTTTC.

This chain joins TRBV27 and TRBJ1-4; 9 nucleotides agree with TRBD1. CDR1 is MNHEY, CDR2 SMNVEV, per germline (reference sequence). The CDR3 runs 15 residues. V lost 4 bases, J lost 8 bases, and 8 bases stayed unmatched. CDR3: CASSSPGQGQEKLFF. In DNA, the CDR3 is TGTGCCAGCAGTTCCCCGGGACAGGGTCAGGAAAAACTGTTTTTT.

CDR3 protein: CASSYPETQYF. The CDR3 DNA reads TGTGCCAGCAGTTACCCGGAGACCCAGTACTTC. V gene TRBV6-2 or TRBV6-3 combines with J gene TRBJ2-5, with unresolved D. The CDR3 loop spans 11 amino acids. Germline assignment: CDR1 MNHEY and CDR2 SVGEGT. V gave up 2 bases and J gave up 5 bases, with 3 bases separating them.

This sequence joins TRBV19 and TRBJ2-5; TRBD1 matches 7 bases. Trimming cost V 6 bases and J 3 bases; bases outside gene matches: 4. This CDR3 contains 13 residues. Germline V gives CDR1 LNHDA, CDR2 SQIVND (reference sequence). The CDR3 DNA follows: TGTGCCAGTAGAAACACAGGGGAAGAGACCCAGTACTTC. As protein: CASRNTGEETQYF. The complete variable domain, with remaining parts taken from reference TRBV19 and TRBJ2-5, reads DGGITQSPKYLFRKEGQNVTLSCEQNLNHDAMYWYRQDPGQGLRLIYYSQIVNDFQKGDIAEGYSVSREKKESFPLTVTSAQKNPTAFYLCASRNTGEETQYFGPGTRLLVL.

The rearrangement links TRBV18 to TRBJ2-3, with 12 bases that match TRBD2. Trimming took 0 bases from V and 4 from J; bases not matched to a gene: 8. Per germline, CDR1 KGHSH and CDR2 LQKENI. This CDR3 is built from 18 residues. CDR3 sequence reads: CASSPPGGLAGPPDTQYF. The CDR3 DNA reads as TGTGCCAGCTCACCACCGGGAGGACTAGCGGGGCCTCCAGATACGCAGTATTTT.

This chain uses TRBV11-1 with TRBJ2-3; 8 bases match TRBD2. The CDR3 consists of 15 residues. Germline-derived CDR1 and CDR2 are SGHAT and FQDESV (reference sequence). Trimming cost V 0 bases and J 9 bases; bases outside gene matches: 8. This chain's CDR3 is CASSLARTSKQTQYF. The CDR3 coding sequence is TGTGCCAGCAGCTTAGCGCGGACTAGCAAACAGACGCAGTATTTT.

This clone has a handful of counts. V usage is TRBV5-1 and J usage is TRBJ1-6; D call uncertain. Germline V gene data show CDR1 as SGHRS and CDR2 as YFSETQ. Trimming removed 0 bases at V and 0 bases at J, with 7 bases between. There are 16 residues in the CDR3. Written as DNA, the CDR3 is TGCGCCAGCAGCTTGGATCCAGGCTCCTATAATTCACCCCTCCACTTT. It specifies CASSLDPGSYNSPLHF.

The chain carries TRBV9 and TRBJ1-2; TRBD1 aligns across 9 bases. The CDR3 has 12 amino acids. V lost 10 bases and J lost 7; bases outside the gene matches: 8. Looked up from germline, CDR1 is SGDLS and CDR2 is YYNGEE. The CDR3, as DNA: TGTGCCTCGGGGACAGGGATCGTTGGCTACACCTTC. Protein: CASGTGIVGYTF.

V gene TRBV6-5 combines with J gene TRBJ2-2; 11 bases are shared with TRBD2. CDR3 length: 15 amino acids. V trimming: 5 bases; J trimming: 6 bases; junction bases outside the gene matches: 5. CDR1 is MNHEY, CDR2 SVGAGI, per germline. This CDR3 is CASSPTSGVPGELFF. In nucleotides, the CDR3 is TGTGCCAGCAGTCCGACTAGCGGGGTTCCCGGGGAGCTGTTTTTT.

CDR3 sequence: CASRNPGQGLQEQYF. Written as DNA, the CDR3 is TGCGCCAGCAGGAACCCGGGACAGGGGTTGCAGGAGCAGTACTTC. The chain has TRBV5-1 and TRBJ2-7; TRBD1 matches at 10 bases. The V segment lost 5 bases and the J segment 7 bases; nucleotides outside the gene matches: 12. This CDR3 spans 15 amino acids. The germline CDR1 and CDR2 sequences are SGHRS and YFSETQ.

In DNA form, the CDR3 reads TGTGCCAGCAGTAGCTTTAGGGGGCTCACCTCCGGGGAGCTGTTTTTT. It codes for CASSSFRGLTSGELFF. The chain employs TRBV25-1 and TRBJ2-2; 7 nucleotides align to TRBD1. V dropped 5 bases and J dropped 6; count of bases not matched to a gene: 12. Germline CDR1 reads MGHDK; CDR2 reads SYGVNS. The CDR3 runs 16 residues.

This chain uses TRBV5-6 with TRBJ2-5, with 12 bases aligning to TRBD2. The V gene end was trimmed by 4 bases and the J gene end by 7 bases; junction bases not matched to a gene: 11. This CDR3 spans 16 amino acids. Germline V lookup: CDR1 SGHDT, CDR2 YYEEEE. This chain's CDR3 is CASSRTSGASWGTQYF. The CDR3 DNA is TGTGCCAGCAGCCGGACTAGCGGGGCCTCCTGGGGGACCCAGTACTTC.

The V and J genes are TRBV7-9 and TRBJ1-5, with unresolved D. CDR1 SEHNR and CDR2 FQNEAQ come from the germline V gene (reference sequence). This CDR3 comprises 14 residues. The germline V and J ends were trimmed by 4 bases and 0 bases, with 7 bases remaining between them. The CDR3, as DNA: TGTGCCAGCAGCTCACTGTTTAGCAATCAGCCCCAGCATTTT. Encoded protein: CASSSLFSNQPQHF.

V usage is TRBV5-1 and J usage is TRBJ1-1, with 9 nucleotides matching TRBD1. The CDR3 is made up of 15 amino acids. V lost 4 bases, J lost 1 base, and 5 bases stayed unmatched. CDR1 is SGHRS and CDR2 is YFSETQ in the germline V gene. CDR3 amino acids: CASSTQGQGNTEAFF. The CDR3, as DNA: TGCGCCAGCAGCACGCAGGGACAGGGGAACACTGAAGCTTTCTTT.

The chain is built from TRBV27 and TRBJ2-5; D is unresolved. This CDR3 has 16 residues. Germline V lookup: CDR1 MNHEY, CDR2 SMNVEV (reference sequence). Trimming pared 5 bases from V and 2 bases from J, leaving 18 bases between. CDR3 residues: CASSPLGGSKQETQYF. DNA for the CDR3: TGTGCCAGCAGTCCCCTCGGCGGATCCAAACAAGAGACCCAGTACTTC.

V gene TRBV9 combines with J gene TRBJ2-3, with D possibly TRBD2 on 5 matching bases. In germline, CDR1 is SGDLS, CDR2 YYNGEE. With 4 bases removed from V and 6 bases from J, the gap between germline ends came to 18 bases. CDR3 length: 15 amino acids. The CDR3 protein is CASSLIGLVGDTQYF. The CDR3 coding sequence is TGTGCCAGCAGCCTTATCGGACTCGTTGGGGATACGCAGTATTTT.

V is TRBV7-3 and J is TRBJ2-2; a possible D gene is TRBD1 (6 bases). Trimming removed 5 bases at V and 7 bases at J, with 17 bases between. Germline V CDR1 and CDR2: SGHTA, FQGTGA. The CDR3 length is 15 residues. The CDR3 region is CASSPNQGLGGELFF. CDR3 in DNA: TGTGCCAGCAGCCCCAATCAGGGGCTGGGCGGGGAGCTGTTTTTT.

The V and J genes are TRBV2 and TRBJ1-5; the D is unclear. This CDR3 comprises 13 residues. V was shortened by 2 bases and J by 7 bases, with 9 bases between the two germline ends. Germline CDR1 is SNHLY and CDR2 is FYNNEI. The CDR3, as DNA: TGTGCCAGCAGTGAACTTGGAGGGCAGCCCCAGCATTTT. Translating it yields CASSELGGQPQHF. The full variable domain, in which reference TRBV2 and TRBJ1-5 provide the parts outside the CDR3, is EPEVTQTPSHQVTQMGQEVILRCVPISNHLYFYWYRQILGQKVEFLVSFYNNEISEKSEIFDDQFSVERPDGSNFTLKIRSTKLEDSAMYFCASSELGGQPQHFGDGTRLSIL.

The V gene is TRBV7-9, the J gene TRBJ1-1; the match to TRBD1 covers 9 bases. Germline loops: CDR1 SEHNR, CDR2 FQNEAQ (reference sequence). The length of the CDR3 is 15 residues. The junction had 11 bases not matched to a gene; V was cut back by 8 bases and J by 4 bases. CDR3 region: CASGTGGALGTEAFF. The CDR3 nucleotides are TGTGCCAGCGGCACAGGGGGCGCATTGGGCACTGAAGCTTTCTTT.

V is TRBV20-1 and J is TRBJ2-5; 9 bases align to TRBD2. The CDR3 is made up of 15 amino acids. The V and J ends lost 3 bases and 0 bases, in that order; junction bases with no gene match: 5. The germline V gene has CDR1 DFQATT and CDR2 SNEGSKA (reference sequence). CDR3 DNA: TGCAGTGCTAGTCCAGCGGGGGGATACCAAGAGACCCAGTACTTC. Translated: CSASPAGGYQETQYF.

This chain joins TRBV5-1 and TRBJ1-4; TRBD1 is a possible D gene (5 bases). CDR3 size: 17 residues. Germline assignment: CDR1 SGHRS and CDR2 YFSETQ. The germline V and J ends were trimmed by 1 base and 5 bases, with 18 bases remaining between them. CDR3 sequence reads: CASSLSLTARKNEKLFF. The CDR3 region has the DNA TGCGCCAGCAGCTTGAGTTTGACAGCCCGGAAAAATGAAAAACTGTTTTTT.

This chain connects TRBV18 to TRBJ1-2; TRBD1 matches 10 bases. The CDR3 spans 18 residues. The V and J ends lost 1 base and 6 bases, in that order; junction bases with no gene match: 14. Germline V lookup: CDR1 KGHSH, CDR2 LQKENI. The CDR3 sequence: CASSPRGQGRLRSDGYTF. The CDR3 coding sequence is TGTGCCAGCTCACCACGGGGACAGGGGCGACTTCGTAGCGATGGCTACACCTTC.